The clone carrying this T cell receptor beta chain has ten or more counts. This specimen comes from a study of regulatory T cells in long-lasting Graves disease. The CDR3 has 14 amino acids. Trimming stripped 7 bases from V and 3 bases from J, with 14 bases between. Germline V CDR1 and CDR2: MNHEY, SVGEGT. Arm-PCR of CDR3 regions and iRepertoire HTBI primers were the basis on which TCR beta libraries were built. One entry per CDR3 protein results from TCRdb running MiXCR on the multiplex PCR reads. This sample has roughly 500,000 distinct CDR3 sequences; less than 25% occur once, and the top ten carry about an eighth. The time point was: persistent/refractory GD, antithyroid drugs over 5 years with positive TRAb. The TCR library was made from RNA that had been extracted from PBMCs in TRIzol.

This specimen consisted of peripheral blood mononuclear cells (PBMCs), obtained when the disease was refractory, from a patient treated with antithyroid drugs. The receptor comes from a female donor with Graves disease. The genes are TRBV6-2 or TRBV6-3 and TRBJ2-3; D is unclear. CDR3 sequence: CASTRKGFTDTQYF. For the CDR3, the DNA is TGTGCCAGCACGCGAAAGGGATTTACAGATACGCAGTATTTT.